Each of the 21 T cell receptor beta chains below was sequenced from the same sample in a study of response to subunit inactivated influenza vaccine. TCRdb passed the RT-PCR reads through MiXCR, listing each CDR3 protein once. The sample lists a few hundred thousand distinct CDR3 sequences, roughly 15% seen once, with around 10% in the top ten. The sample consisted of PBMCs from blood, taken roughly 12 days after vaccination. The receptors derive from a man aged 45 to 65 who received an inactivated influenza vaccine.

This chain links TRBV10-3 with TRBJ2-1; TRBD1 might be the D (5 bases). Germline V gene data show CDR1 as ENHRY and CDR2 as SYGVKD. CDR3 length equals 15 residues. V was cut by 0 bases and J by 9 bases, with 15 bases left in between. The CDR3 DNA follows: TGTGCCATCAGTGAGTCGGGGCCCCTCATGAGTGAGCAGTTCTTC. Amino acid sequence: CAISESGPLMSEQFF.

The gene calls are TRBV5-1 and TRBJ2-3; D is undetermined. V lost 1 base to trimming and J lost 0 bases, with 9 bases between them. Germline assignment: CDR1 SGHRS and CDR2 YFSETQ. The CDR3 runs 15 residues. CDR3 residues: CASSLQAASTDTQYF. The CDR3 DNA sequence: TGCGCCAGCAGCTTGCAGGCGGCTAGCACAGATACGCAGTATTTT.

This rearrangement joins TRBV29-1 to TRBJ2-3; tentative D call: TRBD2 (6 bases). Germline loops: CDR1 SQVTM, CDR2 ANQGSEA. The CDR3 runs to 13 residues. The V gene lost 8 bases and the J gene lost 4 bases, with 16 bases spanning the gap. CDR3 bases: TGCAGCACCCCAGCGGGTAGACCAGATACGCAGTATTTT. As protein: CSTPAGRPDTQYF.

This clonotype was observed a few times. This sequence joins TRBV4-1 and TRBJ2-3; 7 nucleotides agree with TRBD2. Germline-derived CDR1 and CDR2 are MGHRA and YSYEKL. Trimming cost V 1 base and J 6 bases; bases outside gene matches: 13. This CDR3 comprises 17 residues. DNA for the CDR3: TGCGCCAGCAGCCAAGTCCGCCTAGCGGAGGGCCTGGATACGCAGTATTTT. It yields the protein CASSQVRLAEGLDTQYF.

The chain couples TRBV7-2 to TRBJ2-7, with D unclear. The CDR3 has 13 residues. The V gene lost 5 bases and the J gene lost 5 bases, with 13 bases spanning the gap. Germline CDR1 reads SGHTA; CDR2 reads FQGNSA. Here the CDR3 DNA reads TGTGCCAGCAGCCATCAGACTCAGCACGAGCAGTACTTC. It codes for CASSHQTQHEQYF.

The chain links TRBV20-1 to TRBJ2-6, with D unclear. Trimming took off 2 bases at V and 0 bases at J, with 5 bases between the two ends. The CDR3 spans 14 residues. Germline V CDR1 and CDR2: DFQATT, SNEGSKA (reference sequence). CDR3 residues: CSARKDSGANVLTF. Written as DNA, the CDR3 is TGCAGTGCTAGAAAGGACTCTGGGGCCAACGTCCTGACTTTC.

This chain links TRBV2 with TRBJ2-3; a weak D match, TRBD2 (5 bases). CDR3 length: 15 amino acids. Trimming removed 8 bases from V and 3 bases from J, with 18 bases in between. The germline gives CDR1 SNHLY, CDR2 FYNNEI. The CDR3 here is CASAGLGKTTDTQYF. The CDR3 DNA reads as TGTGCCAGCGCGGGTCTAGGGAAAACGACAGATACGCAGTATTTT.

In the case of this clonotype: At one end the junction does not follow the germline gene, possibly because of a read error. The chain recombines TRBV7-2 with TRBJ2-7; no firm D call. The germline CDR1 and CDR2 sequences are SGHTA and FQGNSA. CDR3 size: 15 residues. CDR3 protein: CASSLASAVSYEQYF. The CDR3 DNA sequence: TGTGCCAGCAGCTTAGCGTCCGCCGTATCCTACGAGCAGTATTTC.

This clonotype turned up a few times. The V and J genes are TRBV4-2 and TRBJ1-4; the D gene is possibly TRBD1 (6 bases). V lost 6 bases to trimming and J lost 7 bases, with 24 bases between them. Germline V gene sequence: CDR1 LGHNA, CDR2 YNFKEQ. The CDR3 covers 17 residues. CDR3 in DNA: TGTGCCAGCAGACATGTCGGGGCAGGGGCATATACTGAAAAACTGTTTTTT. This gives the protein CASRHVGAGAYTEKLFF.

This clonotype was seen only a few times. The V call is TRBV6-2 or TRBV6-3, the J call TRBJ2-7, with 7 bases fitting TRBD2. V shed 5 bases and J 0 bases; nucleotides not matched to a gene: 4. From germline, CDR1 is MNHEY and CDR2 SVGEGT. The CDR3 is made up of 14 amino acids. CDR3 sequence: CASSGASGSYEQYF. The CDR3 region has the DNA TGTGCCAGCAGTGGCGCTAGCGGCTCCTACGAGCAGTACTTC.

V usage is TRBV19 and J usage is TRBJ2-1, with D uncertain. Germline CDR1 is LNHDA and CDR2 is SQIVND (reference sequence). With 4 bases removed from V and 2 bases from J, the gap between germline ends came to 15 bases. CDR3 size: 16 residues. The CDR3 nucleotides are TGTGCCAGTAGTACCGTAACCTTTTACGCCTACAATGAGCAGTTCTTC. This encodes CASSTVTFYAYNEQFF.

This clonotype has only a few counts. The chain employs TRBV6-2 or TRBV6-3 and TRBJ2-1; 14 bases match TRBD2. CDR1 and CDR2 (germline): MNHEY, SVGEGT. This CDR3 comprises 20 residues. The J segment lost 6 bases and the V segment lost 8 bases, leaving 21 bases of the junction unmatched. In DNA form, the CDR3 reads TGTGCCAGCTCCCTTGCCGCCTCTTCCGGGACTAGCGGGAGTATCAATGAGCAGTTCTTC. It encodes CASSLAASSGTSGSINEQFF.

Points on this clonotype: Mismatch with germline at one junction end may stem from a read error. This chain uses TRBV7-9 with TRBJ2-1; 11 bases fit TRBD2. The V gene's germline CDR1 is SEHNR and CDR2 FQNEAQ (reference sequence). The CDR3 consists of 17 residues. The CDR3 region is CASRFPDLAGGYNEQFF. In DNA, the CDR3 is TGTGCCAGCCGCTTTCCCGACCTAGCGGGAGGATACAATGAGCAGTTCTTC.

This clonotype came up many times. This chain joins TRBV7-9 and TRBJ1-5, with D maybe TRBD1 (5 bases). Germline assignment: CDR1 SEHNR and CDR2 FQNEAQ (reference sequence). V dropped 1 base and J dropped 6 bases, with 13 bases sitting between them. This CDR3 spans 15 amino acids. CDR3 protein: CASSLGGVGGQPQHF. DNA of the CDR3: TGTGCCAGCAGCTTAGGGGGCGTAGGAGGTCAGCCCCAGCATTTT.

The rearrangement links TRBV20-1 to TRBJ2-1; a possible D gene is TRBD1 (5 bases). V was shortened by 3 bases and J by 6 bases, with 9 bases between the two germline ends. The CDR3 is 12 amino acids. Looked up from germline, CDR1 is DFQATT and CDR2 is SNEGSKA (reference sequence). In DNA form, the CDR3 reads TGCAGTGCTAGGGGGCTGTTCAATGAGCAGTTCTTC. Its translation is CSARGLFNEQFF.

The chain recombines TRBV14 with TRBJ2-7; a possible D gene is TRBD2 (5 bases). V was shortened by 1 base and J by 7 bases, with 11 bases between the two germline ends. The CDR3 runs 13 residues. Germline V CDR1 and CDR2: SGHDN, FVKESK. CDR3 nucleotide sequence: TGTGCCAGCAGCCAAGGGCATCGAGGGGAGCAGTACTTC. Residues: CASSQGHRGEQYF.

In its sample, this clonotype was seen a few times. The gene calls are TRBV20-1 and TRBJ2-3; 7 bases align to TRBD2. The germline V gene has CDR1 DFQATT and CDR2 SNEGSKA (reference sequence). V trimming: 2 bases; J trimming: 2 bases; junction bases outside the gene matches: 4. The CDR3 sequence is 14 residues long. CDR3 DNA sequence: TGCAGTGCTAGATTCGCGGGGGACACAGATACGCAGTATTTT. Translated, it gives CSARFAGDTDTQYF.

This clonotype was observed at least ten times. This chain connects TRBV6-1 to TRBJ2-5; 8 bases agree with TRBD1. The germline gives CDR1 MNHNS, CDR2 SASEGT. V lost 5 bases, J lost 4 bases, and 9 bases stayed unmatched. The CDR3 extends over 15 amino acids. The CDR3 sequence is CASSKNRGMRETQYF. The CDR3 nucleotides are TGTGCCAGCAGTAAGAACAGGGGGATGAGAGAGACCCAGTACTTC.

This clonotype was recorded at least ten times. A junction end diverges from the germline sequence, so it may reflect a read error. The chain combines TRBV4-1 with TRBJ2-7; 7 bases fit TRBD1. The CDR3 is 13 residues long. Germline lookup yields CDR1 MGHRA and CDR2 YSYEKL. CDR3 sequence reads: CASSQDRAYEQYF. Written as DNA, the CDR3 is TGTGCCAGCAGCCAAGACAGGGCCTACGAGCAGTACTTC.

V usage is TRBV29-1 and J usage is TRBJ2-5; TRBD2 matches 7 bases. V shed 4 bases, J shed 7 bases, and the junction held 3 bases outside the gene matches. The V gene's germline CDR1 is SQVTM and CDR2 ANQGSEA. The CDR3 sequence is 11 residues long. Written as DNA, the CDR3 is TGCAGCGTTGCCAGGGAGGGGACCCAGTACTTC. Translation gives CSVAREGTQYF. Complete variable domain (other parts from reference TRBV29-1 and TRBJ2-5): SAVISQKPSRDICQRGTSLTIQCQVDSQVTMMFWYRQQPGQSLTLIATANQGSEATYESGFVIDKFPISRPNLTFSTLTVSNMSPEDSSIYLCSVAREGTQYFGPGTRLLVL.

In its sample, this clonotype was seen a few times. The rearrangement links TRBV24-1 to TRBJ1-1; D gene unclear. There are 11 residues in the CDR3. The germline V and J ends were trimmed by 0 bases and 7 bases, with 2 bases remaining between them. Per germline, CDR1 KGHDR and CDR2 SFDVKD. The CDR3 region has the DNA TGTGCCACCAGTGATTTGGGTGAAGCTTTCTTT. Its protein is CATSDLGEAFF.